The T cell receptor (beta chain) described here comes from a study of metastatic and nonmetastatic thyroid tumors. Turning to the study itself: Across peripheral blood and tumor or nodule tissue samples taken from malignant and benign thyroid patients, the repertoires were compared with one another.

TCRdb re-called clones from the PCR reads using MiXCR. Here the sample spans 20,000 to 25,000 clones, roughly an eighth being singletons. This clone was observed many times. The CDR3 extends over 15 amino acids. Germline V gene data show CDR1 as SGHNT and CDR2 as YYREEE (reference sequence). The V end lost 4 bases, the J end lost 0 bases, and 12 bases lay between the germline ends. Each patient went into thyroid surgery without having received any treatment. This TCR came from a female donor with papillary thyroid cancer or a benign thyroid nodule (not recorded which). Some clones in this sample may be carry-over from other donors' samples. The chain uses TRBV5-4 and TRBJ2-3, with D unresolved. Input material: blood. CDR3 region: CASSPGPGSTDTQYF. CDR3 sequence (DNA): TGTGCCAGCAGCCCCGGGCCCGGGAGCACAGATACGCAGTATTTT.